The source of this T cell receptor beta chain is a study of cytomegalovirus exposure and HLA in healthy donors. Of note for this clone: Its antigen is still unknown.

The primer mix had 60 Vbeta and 13 Jbeta primers. TCRdb keeps only in-frame clones here, not all; method: immunoSEQ multiplex PCR. This sample's table has about 150,000 clones. Study results and limitations: The records held CMV serostatus as the only immune exposure information. For most TCR beta V segments, an earlier analysis put the productive rate at about 87% or about 30% of the time.

The CDR3 totals 14 residues. The trim removed 6 bases at V and 5 bases at J, leaving 6 bases unmatched. Germline CDR1 SGHVS, CDR2 FQNEAQ. The gene calls are TRBV7-8 and TRBJ2-5, with 10 positions matching TRBD1. The receptor's source is a woman between 45 and 65 years old in good health and CMV-seronegative. The specimen was PBMCs. As DNA, the CDR3 is TGTGCCAGCAGGGCCGGGACAGGGGAGGAGACCCAGTACTTC. It is translated as CASRAGTGEETQYF.